The 6 T cell receptor beta chains reported below all come from one sample, sequenced in a study of cytomegalovirus exposure and HLA in healthy donors. Amplification used 60 Vbeta primers and 13 Jbeta primers. Method: immunoSEQ multiplex PCR; TCRdb's copy keeps in-frame clones and lacks some. This sample has about 100,000 clones, with around 73% found just once. The sequenced material came from PBMCs. The receptors shown here come from a man aged 30 to 39 in good health and CMV-seronegative.

The chain combines TRBV18 with TRBJ1-5; 11 positions match TRBD1. The CDR3 extends over 15 amino acids. With V trimmed by 1 base and J by 7 bases, 3 bases remained unmatched. The germline V gene has CDR1 KGHSH and CDR2 LQKENI. CDR3 protein: CASSPRDRGDQPQHF. CDR3 DNA: TGTGCCAGCTCACCACGGGACAGGGGGGACCAGCCCCAGCATTTT.

This chain links TRBV6-1 with TRBJ2-5; 14 positions agree with TRBD2. The germline gives CDR1 MNHNS, CDR2 SASEGT. Trimming cost V 4 bases and J 5 bases; bases outside gene matches: 9. This CDR3 contains 17 residues. DNA of the CDR3: TGTGCCAGCAGTGTACCGGGACTAGCGGGGGCGATGGAGACCCAGTACTTC. Translating it yields CASSVPGLAGAMETQYF.

The V gene is TRBV2, the J gene TRBJ2-2, with D possibly TRBD1 on 5 matching bases. The CDR3 has 15 residues. V lost 6 bases, J lost 3 bases, and 14 bases lay in between. Germline V lookup: CDR1 SNHLY, CDR2 FYNNEI. The CDR3 DNA sequence: TGTGCCAGCAGATTAGAGGACACACACACCGGGGAGCTGTTTTTT. Its translation: CASRLEDTHTGELFF.

This clone showed up just once. This chain links TRBV28 with TRBJ2-7; D might be TRBD2 (6 bases). Trimming stripped 6 bases from V and 4 bases from J, with 19 bases between. CDR1 MDHEN and CDR2 SYDVKM come from the germline V gene. The CDR3 is 15 amino acids. In nucleotides, the CDR3 is TGTGCCAGCAGAAGATACCGGGACTCCATTTACGAGCAGTACTTC. Translation gives CASRRYRDSIYEQYF. The whole variable domain, filled in from reference TRBV28 and TRBJ2-7, reads DVKVTQSSRYLVKRTGEKVFLECVQDMDHENMFWYRQDPGLGLRLIYFSYDVKMKEKGDIPEGYSVSREKKERFSLILESASTNQTSMYLCASRRYRDSIYEQYFGPGTRLTVT.

CDR3 DNA sequence: TGTGCCAGCAGTCCATTAACAGGGGCCCAGTACTTC. As protein: CASSPLTGAQYF. This chain links TRBV6-1 with TRBJ2-5; 7 positions agree with TRBD1. Germline values: CDR1 MNHNS, CDR2 SASEGT. Trimming at V came to 5 bases and at J to 9 bases, leaving 6 bases not matched to a gene. This CDR3 is 12 amino acids long.

This clone has only one observation. The CDR3 spells CAGGEGVFNEKLFF. The CDR3 DNA follows: TGTGCCGGAGGGGAAGGGGTCTTTAATGAAAAACTGTTTTTT. The V call is TRBV6-1, the J call TRBJ1-4, with a weak D call TRBD1 (5 bases). With 11 bases removed from V and 4 bases from J, the gap between germline ends came to 17 bases. The CDR3 spans 14 residues. Germline CDR1 reads MNHNS; CDR2 reads SASEGT.